Each of the 31 T cell receptor beta chains below was sequenced from the same sample in a study of T-cell memory formation after mild COVID-19. TCRdb re-analysed the 5' RACE reads in MiXCR, keeping a single row per CDR3 protein. The sample has about 90,000 distinct CDR3 sequences; 10% to 15% are singletons. The sequencing input was PBMCs or a T cell subset sorted from them (not recorded which). All receptors derive from an adult woman who had mild COVID-19 (a few samples of this study predate the infection). Cell type and time point are not known.

The chain carries TRBV5-1 and TRBJ2-3, with D perhaps TRBD1 (5 bases). Germline values: CDR1 SGHRS, CDR2 YFSETQ. This CDR3 contains 14 residues. V dropped 0 bases and J dropped 6 bases, with 11 bases sitting between them. The CDR3 sequence is CASSLEGAGDTQYF. The CDR3, as DNA: TGCGCCAGCAGCTTGGAAGGGGCAGGGGATACGCAGTATTTT.

The chain employs TRBV24-1 and TRBJ2-1; the D is unclear. This CDR3 has 13 amino acids. Trimming cost V 4 bases and J 4 bases, with 7 bases left between them. Looked up from germline, CDR1 is KGHDR and CDR2 is SFDVKD. The CDR3 DNA sequence: TGTGCCACCAGTGACACGTGGTACAATGAGCAGTTCTTC. It yields the protein CATSDTWYNEQFF.

This chain links TRBV27 with TRBJ2-1, with TRBD2 as a possible D gene (6 bases). V lost 6 bases, J lost 5 bases, and 14 bases lay in between. The CDR3 consists of 14 residues. Germline CDR1 is MNHEY and CDR2 is SMNVEV (reference sequence). CDR3 amino acids: CASRHHGGNNEQFF. In DNA form, the CDR3 reads TGTGCCAGCAGGCACCACGGGGGAAACAATGAGCAGTTCTTC.

The chain uses TRBV7-2 and TRBJ1-1; D not resolved. The CDR3 loop spans 14 amino acids. Trimming shortened V by 2 bases and J by 1 base, and 8 bases separated the two germline ends. The germline V gene has CDR1 SGHTA and CDR2 FQGNSA. The CDR3 DNA sequence: TGTGCCAGCAGCTTATCCAGGAAGAACACTGAAGCTTTCTTT. This encodes CASSLSRKNTEAFF.

The rearrangement joins TRBV29-1 to TRBJ2-7, with TRBD1 identical over 10 bases. With 4 bases clipped from V and 0 bases from J, the junction kept 3 bases outside the gene matches. The CDR3 spans 14 residues. Germline loops: CDR1 SQVTM, CDR2 ANQGSEA. CDR3 sequence: CSVVGTGVSYEQYF. CDR3 sequence (DNA): TGCAGCGTTGTCGGGACAGGGGTCTCCTACGAGCAGTACTTC.

The V and J genes are TRBV30 and TRBJ1-5; D is perhaps TRBD1 (5 bases). V was pared by 2 bases and J by 4 bases, with 9 bases between. The CDR3 extends over 13 amino acids. Germline values: CDR1 GTSNPN, CDR2 SVGIG (reference sequence). This chain's CDR3 is CAWSSHRNQPQHF. The CDR3 coding sequence is TGTGCCTGGAGTTCACACAGGAATCAGCCCCAGCATTTT.

V is TRBV5-1 and J is TRBJ2-1; TRBD2 might be the D (5 bases). Germline-derived CDR1 and CDR2 are SGHRS and YFSETQ. This CDR3 has 14 amino acids. V lost 3 bases and J 5 bases, leaving 12 bases between the germline ends. For the CDR3, the DNA is TGCGCCAGCAGCTGGCAGACTAATGACAATGAGCAGTTCTTC. It yields the protein CASSWQTNDNEQFF.

There are a few counts of this clonotype. V gene TRBV6-2 or TRBV6-3 combines with J gene TRBJ2-7, with D tentatively TRBD1 or TRBD2 (5 bases each). Germline values: CDR1 MNHEY, CDR2 SVGEGT. CDR3 length: 14 amino acids. The ends were cut back, 5 bases at V and 2 bases at J, with 13 bases in the middle. This CDR3 is CASSHRDLPYEQYF. The CDR3 coding sequence is TGTGCCAGCAGTCATCGGGACCTTCCCTACGAGCAGTACTTC.

This clonotype was counted a few times. The chain couples TRBV7-9 to TRBJ1-2; D is undetermined. Germline V gives CDR1 SEHNR, CDR2 FQNEAQ (reference sequence). V was trimmed by 4 bases and J by 1 base, leaving 19 bases between them. The CDR3 is 17 amino acids. Written as DNA, the CDR3 is TGTGCCAGCAGCTCACTAAAGGGCGGAACTTTTAACTATGGCTACACCTTC. This sequence encodes CASSSLKGGTFNYGYTF. Variable domain in full (rest from reference TRBV7-9 and TRBJ1-2): DTGVSQNPRHKITKRGQNVTFRCDPISEHNRLYWYRQTLGQGPEFLTYFQNEAQLEKSRLLSDRFSAERPKGSFSTLEIQRTEQGDSAMYLCASSSLKGGTFNYGYTFGSGTRLTVV.

The table lists this clonotype with a few counts. This chain uses TRBV27 with TRBJ2-1, with D uncertain. Deletions cut 4 bases from V and 0 bases from J, with 10 bases between. Germline V gives CDR1 MNHEY, CDR2 SMNVEV (reference sequence). This CDR3 spans 15 amino acids. The CDR3 is CASSSALSSYNEQFF. The CDR3 nucleotides are TGTGCCAGCAGTTCTGCGCTAAGCTCCTACAATGAGCAGTTCTTC.

This clonotype was observed a few times. An end of the junction differs from the germline gene, which may be a read error. This chain links TRBV3-1 with TRBJ2-7; D uncertain. CDR3 length: 12 residues. Germline V gives CDR1 LGHDT, CDR2 YNNKEL (reference sequence). The CDR3 DNA reads TGTGCCAGCAGCCCGGGCGCTAACTACGAGCAGTTC. Protein product: CASSPGANYEQF.

This clonotype was found a few times. The V call is TRBV5-5, the J call TRBJ1-2; TRBD1 matches 8 bases. Germline assignment: CDR1 SGHKS and CDR2 YYEKEE (reference sequence). V lost 4 bases, J lost 6 bases, and 11 bases stayed unmatched. There are 15 residues in the CDR3. Here the CDR3 DNA reads TGTGCCAGCAGCCCGGGGACAGGCCCGTTCCATGGCTACACCTTC. This codes for CASSPGTGPFHGYTF.

This clonotype has a handful of counts. V usage is TRBV7-9 and J usage is TRBJ1-2; 9 nucleotides match TRBD1. The CDR3 has 15 residues. The V and J ends lost 5 bases and 3 bases, in that order; junction bases with no gene match: 7. Germline CDR1 and CDR2: SEHNR and FQNEAQ (reference sequence). The CDR3 DNA sequence: TGTGCCAGCAGCAAGACAGGGGGATCAGACTATGGCTACACCTTC. It translates to CASSKTGGSDYGYTF.

V and J are TRBV7-6 and TRBJ2-6; 11 nucleotides match TRBD2. From germline, CDR1 is SGHVS and CDR2 FNYEAQ. The CDR3 is made up of 20 amino acids. Trimming took 3 bases from V and 0 from J; bases not matched to a gene: 10. In DNA form, the CDR3 reads TGTGCCAGCAGCTTCGGGACTAGCGGAAAATCGGGCTCTGGGGCCAACGTCCTGACTTTC. It specifies CASSFGTSGKSGSGANVLTF.

This clonotype was observed a few times. CDR3 sequence (DNA): TGTGCCAGCAGCCTGATCCTAGCGGGGTGGGATACGCAGTATTTT. Translation: CASSLILAGWDTQYF. The chain employs TRBV7-2 and TRBJ2-3; 9 bases map to TRBD2. V gave up 5 bases and J gave up 6 bases; unmatched junction bases: 9. This CDR3 spans 15 amino acids. Germline CDR1 reads SGHTA; CDR2 reads FQGNSA.

This clonotype was seen ten or more times. The chain has TRBV4-1 and TRBJ2-1; tentative D call: TRBD2 (6 bases). The CDR3 extends over 13 amino acids. V shed 7 bases and J shed 8 bases, with 15 bases lying between them. Germline loops: CDR1 MGHRA, CDR2 YSYEKL. Here the CDR3 DNA reads TGCGCCAGCACCAAGGAGGGTACGGATGAGCAGTTCTTC. This encodes CASTKEGTDEQFF.

This clonotype was seen only a few times. The V call is TRBV27, the J call TRBJ2-7; either TRBD1 or TRBD2 may fit D (5 bases each). The CDR3 consists of 13 residues. V dropped 5 bases and J dropped 5 bases, with 13 bases sitting between them. The germline gives CDR1 MNHEY, CDR2 SMNVEV (reference sequence). The CDR3 DNA is TGTGCCAGCAGTCTCTCCCGGGGCCACGAGCAGTACTTC. Translation: CASSLSRGHEQYF.

This clonotype was recorded at least ten times. The chain couples TRBV5-5 to TRBJ2-5, with 10 bases aligning to TRBD2. The V and J ends lost 5 bases and 0 bases, in that order; junction bases with no gene match: 7. The CDR3 extends over 16 amino acids. Looked up from germline, CDR1 is SGHKS and CDR2 is YYEKEE (reference sequence). Written as DNA, the CDR3 is TGTGCCAGCAGTTATTATAGCGGGAGGTACCAAGAGACCCAGTACTTC. Translating gives CASSYYSGRYQETQYF.

This clonotype was detected a few times. The J gene is TRBJ1-1, the V gene TRBV12-3 or TRBV12-4; weak D call: TRBD1 (5 bases). Between the trimmed V and J ends, which lost 6 bases and 0 bases, there was a span of 17 bases. The CDR3 is 16 residues long. As DNA, the CDR3 is TGTGCCAGCAGCCCCTCCCCGGGACGTATGAACACTGAAGCTTTCTTT. Translated, it gives CASSPSPGRMNTEAFF.

The sample holds many counts of this clonotype. The chain uses TRBV5-8 and TRBJ2-7, with D maybe TRBD1 (6 bases). CDR3 length equals 15 residues. Germline V gene data show CDR1 as SGHTS and CDR2 as YDEGEE. The V and J ends lost 4 bases and 1 base respectively, with 15 bases between them. CDR3 coding DNA: TGTGCCAGCAGCCCTCAACAGGGTTGGTCCTACGAGCAGTACTTC. This translates into CASSPQQGWSYEQYF.

The chain recombines TRBV27 with TRBJ1-1, with TRBD1 identical over 10 bases. The CDR3 covers 13 residues. The junction had 3 bases not matched to a gene; V was cut back by 6 bases and J by 5 bases. The germline CDR1 and CDR2 sequences are MNHEY and SMNVEV (reference sequence). The chain's CDR3 is CASRVGQGTEAFF. For the CDR3, the DNA is TGTGCCAGCAGGGTGGGACAGGGGACTGAAGCTTTCTTT.

This clonotype was picked up a small number of times. This chain joins TRBV20-1 and TRBJ2-7, with 10 positions matching TRBD2. Germline V gene lookup returns CDR1 DFQATT and CDR2 SNEGSKA (reference sequence). Trimming removed 3 bases from V and 5 bases from J; junction bases left unmatched: 7. The CDR3 length is 14 residues. CDR3 protein: CSARASGRFDEQYF. In DNA, the CDR3 is TGCAGTGCTAGGGCTAGCGGGAGATTCGACGAGCAGTACTTC.

This clonotype was seen more than once but under ten times. The rearrangement joins TRBV3-1 to TRBJ2-7; D may be TRBD2 (5 bases). The CDR3 spans 15 residues. Trimming left V 4 bases short and J 1 base short, with 14 bases between. Germline V gene sequence: CDR1 LGHDT, CDR2 YNNKEL (reference sequence). DNA for the CDR3: TGTGCCAGCAGCCCGCGCGGCGGGCGGTCCTACGAGCAGTACTTC. It translates to CASSPRGGRSYEQYF.

This clonotype was observed a handful of times. The genes are TRBV7-8 and TRBJ2-1, with 7 bases aligning to TRBD1. J was trimmed by 5 bases and V by 7 bases; bases with no gene match: 14. The CDR3 contains 16 residues. Germline V gene data show CDR1 as SGHVS and CDR2 as FQNEAQ. The CDR3 sequence: CASTLPEGGMNNEQFF. DNA of the CDR3: TGTGCCAGCACCCTCCCGGAAGGGGGCATGAACAATGAGCAGTTCTTC.

This clonotype was counted between two and nine times. The chain is built from TRBV27 and TRBJ1-5; D is unresolved. Trimming removed 8 bases at V and 5 bases at J, with 4 bases between. The CDR3 totals 10 residues. Germline CDR1 and CDR2: MNHEY and SMNVEV (reference sequence). The CDR3 region has the DNA TGTGCCAGCGGCTATCAGCCCCAGCATTTT. Amino acids: CASGYQPQHF.

The V and J genes are TRBV25-1 and TRBJ1-2, with no clear D. Germline loops: CDR1 MGHDK, CDR2 SYGVNS. This CDR3 is 15 amino acids long. Trimming took 3 bases from V and 4 from J, leaving 15 bases between them. The CDR3 bases are TGTGCCAGCAGTGATCCTCTGGTAGGGAGCTATGGCTACACCTTC. As protein: CASSDPLVGSYGYTF.

This clonotype has a handful of counts. J is TRBJ2-3 and V is TRBV25-1; either TRBD1 or TRBD2 may fit D (5 bases each). Germline values: CDR1 MGHDK, CDR2 SYGVNS. The length of the CDR3 is 13 residues. Deletions cut 5 bases from V and 3 bases from J, with 9 bases between. The CDR3 loop is CASSPGTTDTQYF. CDR3 sequence (DNA): TGTGCCAGCAGTCCCGGGACGACAGATACGCAGTATTTT.

The chain couples TRBV24-1 to TRBJ2-1, with TRBD2 identical over 14 bases. V gave up 10 bases and J gave up 6 bases; unmatched junction bases: 1. Germline CDR1 is KGHDR and CDR2 is SFDVKD. The CDR3 covers 13 residues. The CDR3 protein is CATGTSGGNEQFF. The CDR3 region has the DNA TGTGCCACTGGGACTAGCGGGGGCAATGAGCAGTTCTTC.

This chain links TRBV30 with TRBJ2-5; no firm D call. Germline CDR1 and CDR2: GTSNPN and SVGIG (reference sequence). Between the trimmed V and J ends, which lost 2 bases and 5 bases, there was a span of 9 bases. The CDR3 sequence is 12 residues long. The CDR3 reads CAWSSSFETQYF. The DNA for the CDR3 is TGTGCCTGGAGTTCGAGTTTCGAGACCCAGTACTTC.

This clonotype was detected a few times. V gene TRBV5-1 combines with J gene TRBJ2-3, with a possible D match to TRBD2 (6 bases). V gave up 4 bases and J gave up 1 base, with 16 bases separating them. The CDR3 consists of 16 residues. Germline values: CDR1 SGHRS, CDR2 YFSETQ. This chain's CDR3 is CASSKSVAARTDTQYF. Written as DNA, the CDR3 is TGCGCCAGCAGCAAGTCGGTAGCGGCCCGCACAGATACGCAGTATTTT.

This clonotype was seen more than once but under ten times. V usage is TRBV6-5 and J usage is TRBJ2-3; TRBD1 or TRBD2 may be the D gene (5 bases each). The CDR3 runs to 14 residues. The V end lost 7 bases, the J end lost 3 bases, and 14 bases lay between the germline ends. The germline V gene has CDR1 MNHEY and CDR2 SVGAGI. The CDR3 reads CASKGPAATDTQYF. CDR3 DNA sequence: TGTGCCAGCAAGGGACCGGCAGCGACAGATACGCAGTATTTT.